The clone carrying this TCR beta chain was seen more than once but under ten times. Its antigen is still unknown. Together with a sample-barcoded 5' primer, a J-beta primer mix was included in a second PCR lasting roughly 6 to 12 cycles. MiXCR, run by TCRdb on the 5' RACE reads, gives a single entry per CDR3 protein. The sample contains some 700,000 distinct CDR3 sequences, over 20% of which appear only once. This specimen belongs to a study of blood T cells in healthy people across ages. The study's findings and limits: The study lacked donor CMV status, which possibly confounded expanded clonotype changes.

Those donating, healthy Caucasian individuals from Russia, were aged 6 to 90. Staff drew 9 to 10 milliliters of peripheral blood from each donor. Sequencing was carried out using blood. This TCR derives from a man in his 70s in good health.

The CDR3 DNA is TGTGCCAGCAGCCAAGATCCTGGGGTCACAGATACGCAGTATTTT. As protein: CASSQDPGVTDTQYF. This chain joins TRBV3-1 and TRBJ2-3; D is uncertain. Between the trimmed V and J ends, which lost 0 bases and 2 bases, there was a span of 9 bases. In germline, CDR1 is LGHDT, CDR2 YNNKEL (reference sequence). The CDR3 consists of 15 residues.